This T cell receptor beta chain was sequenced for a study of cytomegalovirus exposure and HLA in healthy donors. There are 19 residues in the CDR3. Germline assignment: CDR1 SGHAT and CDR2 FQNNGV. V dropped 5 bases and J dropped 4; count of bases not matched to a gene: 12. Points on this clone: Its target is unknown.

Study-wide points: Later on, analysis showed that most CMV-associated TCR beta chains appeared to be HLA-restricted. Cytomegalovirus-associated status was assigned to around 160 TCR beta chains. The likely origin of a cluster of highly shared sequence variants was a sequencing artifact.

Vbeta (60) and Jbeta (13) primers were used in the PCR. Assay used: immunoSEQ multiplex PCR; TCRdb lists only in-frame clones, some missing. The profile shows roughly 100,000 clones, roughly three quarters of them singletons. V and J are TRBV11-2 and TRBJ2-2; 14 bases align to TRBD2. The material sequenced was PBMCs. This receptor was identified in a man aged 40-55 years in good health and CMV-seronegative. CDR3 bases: TGTGCCAGCAGCCCGGGACTAGCGGGAGACCTCCCTGCCACCGGGGAGCTGTTTTTT. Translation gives CASSPGLAGDLPATGELFF.